This T cell receptor (beta chain) was recorded in a study of T-cell memory formation after mild COVID-19. Study at large: TCR clusters were mostly donor specific.

This CDR3 is built from 18 residues. Germline CDR1 and CDR2: KGHDR and SFDVKD. Deletions cut 0 bases from V and 0 bases from J, with 16 bases between. Notes on this clonotype: Antigen unknown.

cDNA libraries for TCR alpha and TCR beta, carrying sample barcodes and UMIs, came from 5'RACE with constant-segment primers. TCRdb fed the 5' RACE reads into MiXCR, producing one record per CDR3 protein. The table includes about 400,000 distinct CDR3 sequences, 13% to 15% detected once. Points from the study as a whole: There was a balanced CD4/CD8 profile in clones contracting day 15 to 85, and later expanders leaned CD4+. That cross-reactive memory joined was suggested by some responding clones appearing in pre-infection memory.

Specimen: PBMCs or a T cell subset sorted from them (not recorded which). The chain links TRBV24-1 to TRBJ1-1; no clear D gene. This clonotype was obtained from a man aged 18-30 years who had mild COVID-19 (a few samples of this study predate the infection). Cell type and time point are not known. The CDR3 DNA reads as TGTGCCACCAGTGATTTGCCACGTTGTTTCGGATTGAACACTGAAGCTTTCTTT. Its protein product is CATSDLPRCFGLNTEAFF.